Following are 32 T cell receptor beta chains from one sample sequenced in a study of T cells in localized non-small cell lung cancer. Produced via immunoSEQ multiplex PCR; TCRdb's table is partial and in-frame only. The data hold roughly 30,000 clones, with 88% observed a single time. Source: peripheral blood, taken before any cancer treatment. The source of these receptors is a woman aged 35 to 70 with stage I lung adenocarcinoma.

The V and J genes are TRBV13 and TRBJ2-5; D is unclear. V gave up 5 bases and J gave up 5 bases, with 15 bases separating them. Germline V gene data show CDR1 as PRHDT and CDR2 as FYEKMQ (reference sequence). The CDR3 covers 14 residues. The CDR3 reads CASSPSGLGETQYF. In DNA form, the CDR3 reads TGTGCCAGCAGCCCAAGTGGGCTTGGGGAGACCCAGTACTTC.

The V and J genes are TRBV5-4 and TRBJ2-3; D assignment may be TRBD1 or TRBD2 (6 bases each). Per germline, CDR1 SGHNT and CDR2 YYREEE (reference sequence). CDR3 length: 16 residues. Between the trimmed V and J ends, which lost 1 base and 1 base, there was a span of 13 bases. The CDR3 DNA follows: TGTGCCAGCAGCTTGTTCTTGGGGGGCGGCACAGATACGCAGTATTTT. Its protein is CASSLFLGGGTDTQYF.

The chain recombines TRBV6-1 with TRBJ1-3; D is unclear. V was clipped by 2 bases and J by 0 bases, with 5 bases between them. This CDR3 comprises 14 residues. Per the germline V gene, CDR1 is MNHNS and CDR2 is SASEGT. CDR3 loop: CASSEQASGNTIYF. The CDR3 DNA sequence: TGTGCCAGCAGTGAACAGGCCTCTGGAAACACCATATATTTT.

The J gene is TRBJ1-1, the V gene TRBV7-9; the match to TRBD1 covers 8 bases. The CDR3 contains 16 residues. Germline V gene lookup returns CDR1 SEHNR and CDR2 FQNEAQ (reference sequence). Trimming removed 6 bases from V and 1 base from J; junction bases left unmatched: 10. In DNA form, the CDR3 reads TGTGCCAGCAGTCAGGTAGGGACAGGAGGGAACACTGAAGCTTTCTTT. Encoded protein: CASSQVGTGGNTEAFF.

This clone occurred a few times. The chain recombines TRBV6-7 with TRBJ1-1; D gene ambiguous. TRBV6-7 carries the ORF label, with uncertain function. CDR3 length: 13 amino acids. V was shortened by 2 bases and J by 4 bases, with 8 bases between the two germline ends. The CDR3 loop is CASSYGVGTEAFF. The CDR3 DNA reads TGTGCCAGCAGTTACGGGGTGGGCACTGAAGCTTTCTTT.

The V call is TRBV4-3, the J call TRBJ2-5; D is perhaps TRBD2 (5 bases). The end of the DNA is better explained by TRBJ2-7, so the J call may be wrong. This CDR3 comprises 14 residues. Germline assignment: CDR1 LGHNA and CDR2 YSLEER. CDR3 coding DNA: TGCGCCAGCAGCCAAGATACCAGCGGCTACGAGCAGTACTTC. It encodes CASSQDTSGYEQYF.

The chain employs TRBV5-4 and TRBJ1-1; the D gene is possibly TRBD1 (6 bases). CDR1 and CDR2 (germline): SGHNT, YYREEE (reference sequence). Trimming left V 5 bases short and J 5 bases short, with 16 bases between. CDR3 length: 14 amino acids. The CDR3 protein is CASRRGTMGTEAFF. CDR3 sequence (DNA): TGTGCCAGCAGACGAGGGACAATGGGGACTGAAGCTTTCTTT.

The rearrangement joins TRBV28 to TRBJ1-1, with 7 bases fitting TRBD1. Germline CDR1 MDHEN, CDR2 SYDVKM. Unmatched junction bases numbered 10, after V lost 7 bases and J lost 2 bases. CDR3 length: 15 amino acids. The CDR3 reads CASIVLTGTNTEAFF. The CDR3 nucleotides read TGTGCCAGCATCGTCTTGACAGGGACTAACACTGAAGCTTTCTTT.

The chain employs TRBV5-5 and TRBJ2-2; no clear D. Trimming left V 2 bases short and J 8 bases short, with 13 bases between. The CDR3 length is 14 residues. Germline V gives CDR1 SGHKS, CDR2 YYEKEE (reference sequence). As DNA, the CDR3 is TGTGCCAGCAGCTTTTTTGGTTCCGTTGGGGAGCTGTTTTTT. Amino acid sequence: CASSFFGSVGELFF.

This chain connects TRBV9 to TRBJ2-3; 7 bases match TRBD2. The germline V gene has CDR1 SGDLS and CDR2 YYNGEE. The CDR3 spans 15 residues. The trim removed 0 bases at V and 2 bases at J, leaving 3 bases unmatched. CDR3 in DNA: TGTGCCAGCAGCGTAGAGCTAGCGGACACAGATACGCAGTATTTT. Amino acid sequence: CASSVELADTDTQYF.

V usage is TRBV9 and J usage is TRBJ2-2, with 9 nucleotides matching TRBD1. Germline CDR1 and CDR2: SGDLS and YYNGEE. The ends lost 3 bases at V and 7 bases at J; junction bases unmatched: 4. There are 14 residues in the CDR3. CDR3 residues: CASSAGQGFGELFF. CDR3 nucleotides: TGTGCCAGCAGCGCCGGACAGGGGTTCGGGGAGCTGTTTTTT.

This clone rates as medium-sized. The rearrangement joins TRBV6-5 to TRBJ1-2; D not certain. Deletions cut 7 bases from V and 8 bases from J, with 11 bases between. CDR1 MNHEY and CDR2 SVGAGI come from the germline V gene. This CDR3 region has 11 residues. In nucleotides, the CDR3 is TGTGCCAGCACACACGGTGAGGGCTACACCTTC. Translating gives CASTHGEGYTF.

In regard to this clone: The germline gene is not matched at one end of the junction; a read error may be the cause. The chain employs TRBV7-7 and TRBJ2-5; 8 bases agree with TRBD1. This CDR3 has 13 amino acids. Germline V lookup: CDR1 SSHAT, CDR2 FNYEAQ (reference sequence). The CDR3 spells CASSLGQGETQYF. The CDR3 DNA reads TGTGCTAGCAGCTTAGGACAGGGAGAGACCCAGTACTTC.

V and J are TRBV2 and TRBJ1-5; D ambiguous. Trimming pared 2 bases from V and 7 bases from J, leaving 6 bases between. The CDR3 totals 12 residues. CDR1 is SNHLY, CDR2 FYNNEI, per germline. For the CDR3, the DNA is TGTGCCAGCAGTGAACCTCGACAGCCCCAGCATTTT. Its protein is CASSEPRQPQHF. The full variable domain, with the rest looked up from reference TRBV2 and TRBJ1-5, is EPEVTQTPSHQVTQMGQEVILRCVPISNHLYFYWYRQILGQKVEFLVSFYNNEISEKSEIFDDQFSVERPDGSNFTLKIRSTKLEDSAMYFCASSEPRQPQHFGDGTRLSIL.

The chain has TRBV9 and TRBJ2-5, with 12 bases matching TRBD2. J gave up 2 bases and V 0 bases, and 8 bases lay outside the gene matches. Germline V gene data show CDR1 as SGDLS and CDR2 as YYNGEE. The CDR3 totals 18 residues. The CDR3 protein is CASSVALTSGGLQETQYF. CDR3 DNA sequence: TGTGCCAGCAGCGTAGCTCTCACTAGCGGGGGGTTACAAGAGACCCAGTACTTC.

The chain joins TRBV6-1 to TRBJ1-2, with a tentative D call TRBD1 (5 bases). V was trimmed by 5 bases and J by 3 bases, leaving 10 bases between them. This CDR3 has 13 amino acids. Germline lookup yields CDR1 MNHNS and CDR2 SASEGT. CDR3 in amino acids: CASSSETDYGYTF. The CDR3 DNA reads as TGTGCCAGCAGTTCCGAGACAGACTATGGCTACACCTTC.

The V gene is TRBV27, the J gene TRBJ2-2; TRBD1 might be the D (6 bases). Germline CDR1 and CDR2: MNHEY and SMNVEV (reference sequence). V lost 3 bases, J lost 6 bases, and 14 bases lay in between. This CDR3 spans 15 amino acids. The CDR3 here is CASSFRGELPGELFF. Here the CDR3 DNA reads TGTGCCAGCAGTTTCAGGGGAGAATTGCCCGGGGAGCTGTTTTTT.

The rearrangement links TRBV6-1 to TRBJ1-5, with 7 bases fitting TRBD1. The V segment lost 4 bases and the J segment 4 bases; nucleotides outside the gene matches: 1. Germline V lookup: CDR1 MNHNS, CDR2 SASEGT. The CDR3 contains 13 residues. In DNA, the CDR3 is TGTGCCAGCAGTGCGGGACAGAATCAGCCCCAGCATTTT. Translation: CASSAGQNQPQHF.

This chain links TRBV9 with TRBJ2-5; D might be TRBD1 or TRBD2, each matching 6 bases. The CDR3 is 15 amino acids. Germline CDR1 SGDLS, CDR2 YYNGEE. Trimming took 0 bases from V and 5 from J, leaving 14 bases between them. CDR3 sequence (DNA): TGTGCCAGCAGCGTAGACGGGGGCGGGTATGAGACCCAGTACTTC. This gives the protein CASSVDGGGYETQYF.

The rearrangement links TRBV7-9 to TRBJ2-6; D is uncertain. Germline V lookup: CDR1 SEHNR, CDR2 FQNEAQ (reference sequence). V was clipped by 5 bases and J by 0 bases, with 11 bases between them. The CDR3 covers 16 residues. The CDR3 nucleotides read TGTGCCAGCAGCCTCTTTGCAAGCTCTGGGGCCAACGTCCTGACTTTC. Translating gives CASSLFASSGANVLTF.

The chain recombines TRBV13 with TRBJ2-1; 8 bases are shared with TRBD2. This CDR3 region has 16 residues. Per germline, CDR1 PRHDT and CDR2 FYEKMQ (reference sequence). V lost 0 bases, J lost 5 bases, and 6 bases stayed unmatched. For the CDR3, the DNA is TGTGCCAGCAGCTTAGGTATCGGCGGGGGGAACAATGAGCAGTTCTTC. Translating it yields CASSLGIGGGNNEQFF.

The CDR3, as DNA: TGTGCCAGCTCACCACCGAGGACAGGTACCGTCGGCACACACACAGATACGCAGTATTTT. Protein sequence: CASSPPRTGTVGTHTDTQYF. This rearrangement joins TRBV18 to TRBJ2-3, with 7 nucleotides matching TRBD1. Per the germline V gene, CDR1 is KGHSH and CDR2 is LQKENI. Trimming removed 0 bases from V and 2 bases from J; junction bases left unmatched: 17. The CDR3 spans 20 residues.

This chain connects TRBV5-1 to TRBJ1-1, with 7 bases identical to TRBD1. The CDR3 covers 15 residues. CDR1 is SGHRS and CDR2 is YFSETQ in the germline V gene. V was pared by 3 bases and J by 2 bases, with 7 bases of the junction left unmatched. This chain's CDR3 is CASSYQTGSNTEAFF. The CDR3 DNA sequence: TGCGCCAGCAGCTACCAGACAGGGAGTAACACTGAAGCTTTCTTT. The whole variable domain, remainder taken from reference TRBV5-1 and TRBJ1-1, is KAGVTQTPRYLIKTRGQQVTLSCSPISGHRSVSWYQQTPGQGLQFLFEYFSETQRNKGNFPGRFSGRQFSNSRSEMNVSTLELGDSALYLCASSYQTGSNTEAFFGQGTRLTVV.

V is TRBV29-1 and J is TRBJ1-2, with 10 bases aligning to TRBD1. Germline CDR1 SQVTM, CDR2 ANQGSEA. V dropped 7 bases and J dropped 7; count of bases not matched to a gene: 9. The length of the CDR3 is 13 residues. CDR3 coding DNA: TGCAGCGGTATGACAGGGGGCGTAGGTGGCTACACCTTC. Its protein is CSGMTGGVGGYTF.

CDR3 loop: CASSYGSGGGNTIYF. The CDR3 nucleotides are TGTGCCAGCAGTTATGGCAGTGGGGGAGGAAACACCATATATTTT. The chain joins TRBV6-5 to TRBJ1-3, with D possibly being TRBD1 (5 bases). Trimming shortened V by 3 bases and J by 4 bases, and 13 bases separated the two germline ends. CDR1 MNHEY and CDR2 SVGAGI come from the germline V gene. The CDR3 extends over 15 amino acids.

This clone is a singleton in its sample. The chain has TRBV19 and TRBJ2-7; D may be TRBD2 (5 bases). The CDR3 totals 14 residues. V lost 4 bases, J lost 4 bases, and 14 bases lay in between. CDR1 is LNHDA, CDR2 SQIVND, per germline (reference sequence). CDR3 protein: CASSSPDRLYEQYF. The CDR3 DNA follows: TGTGCCAGTAGTAGCCCGGACCGACTATACGAGCAGTACTTC.

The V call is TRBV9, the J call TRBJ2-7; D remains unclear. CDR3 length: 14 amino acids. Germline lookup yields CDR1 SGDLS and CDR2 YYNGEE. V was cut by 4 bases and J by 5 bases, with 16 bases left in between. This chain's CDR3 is CASSSTKDLHEQYF. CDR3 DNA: TGTGCCAGCAGCTCCACAAAAGACCTCCACGAGCAGTACTTC.

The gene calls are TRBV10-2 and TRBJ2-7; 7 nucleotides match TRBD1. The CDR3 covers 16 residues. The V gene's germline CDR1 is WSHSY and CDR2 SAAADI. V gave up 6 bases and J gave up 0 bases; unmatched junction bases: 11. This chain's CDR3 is CASSPGIGTASYEQYF. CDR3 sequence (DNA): TGCGCCAGCAGCCCCGGGATCGGGACAGCCTCCTACGAGCAGTACTTC.

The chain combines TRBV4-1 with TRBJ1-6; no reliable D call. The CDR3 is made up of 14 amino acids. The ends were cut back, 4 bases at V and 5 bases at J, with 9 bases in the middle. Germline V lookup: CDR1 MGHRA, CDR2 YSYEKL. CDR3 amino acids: CASSPGLNNSPLHF. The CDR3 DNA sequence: TGCGCCAGCAGCCCCGGACTGAATAATTCACCCCTCCACTTT.

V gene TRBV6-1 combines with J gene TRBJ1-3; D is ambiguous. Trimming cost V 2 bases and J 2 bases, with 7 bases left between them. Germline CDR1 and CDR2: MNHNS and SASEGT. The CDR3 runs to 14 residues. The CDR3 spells CASSERGAGNTIYF. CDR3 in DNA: TGTGCCAGCAGTGAAAGAGGAGCTGGAAACACCATATATTTT.

CDR3 amino acids: CASSLDSSYEQYF. Written as DNA, the CDR3 is TGTGCCAGCAGTTTGGACAGCTCCTACGAGCAGTACTTC. The chain uses TRBV27 and TRBJ2-7, with a tentative D call TRBD1 (6 bases). V gave up 3 bases and J gave up 0 bases, with 6 bases separating them. CDR1 and CDR2 (germline): MNHEY, SMNVEV (reference sequence). This CDR3 comprises 13 residues.

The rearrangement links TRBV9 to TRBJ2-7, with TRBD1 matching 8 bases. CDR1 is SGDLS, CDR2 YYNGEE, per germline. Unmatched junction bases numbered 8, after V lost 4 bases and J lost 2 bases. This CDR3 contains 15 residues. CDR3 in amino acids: CASSKNTGGPYEQYF. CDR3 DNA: TGTGCCAGCAGCAAGAACACAGGGGGGCCCTACGAGCAGTACTTC. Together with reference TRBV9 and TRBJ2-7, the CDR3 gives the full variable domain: DSGVTQTPKHLITATGQRVTLRCSPRSGDLSVYWYQQSLDQGLQFLIQYYNGEERAKGNILERFSAQQFPDLHSELNLSSLELGDSALYFCASSKNTGGPYEQYFGPGTRLTVT.